The T cell receptor beta chain described here comes from a study of Graves' ophthalmopathy and Graves' hyperthyroidism. The CDR3 runs 14 residues. V was shortened by 2 bases and J by 4 bases, with 14 bases between the two germline ends. Germline V lookup: CDR1 DFQATT, CDR2 SNEGSKA (reference sequence). This clonotype was detected ten times or more. No antigen is known for it. What supplied the PBMCs was about 9.8 ml of fresh peripheral blood. Amplifying from RNA transcripts, the study obtained TCR beta CDR3 regions. An opening RT-PCR round employed HTBI primers and preceded a second-round multiplex PCR. Via MiXCR, TCRdb re-called the multiplex PCR reads, giving one row per CDR3 protein. This sample has 400,000 or so distinct CDR3 sequences, with about 18% found just once. Overall study findings and caveats: Distinction of ophthalmopathy from stable hyperthyroidism by a 13-signature model reached 85% to 90% sensitivity and roughly 78% specificity.

The sequence derives from an adult woman with stable Graves' hyperthyroidism. This chain uses TRBV20-1 with TRBJ1-1; D not resolved. The sample was peripheral blood. The CDR3 coding sequence is TGCAGTGCTAGAAGTGGGTTATCAGGCACTGAAGCTTTCTTT. This translates into CSARSGLSGTEAFF.